This TCR beta chain was profiled in a study of response to subunit inactivated influenza vaccine. This clonotype was recorded many times. TCRdb reanalysed the RT-PCR reads using MiXCR and keeps one entry per CDR3 protein. The table shows over 400,000 distinct CDR3 sequences, with about 10% occurring only once. V dropped 4 bases and J dropped 2 bases, with 7 bases sitting between them. The CDR3 spans 13 residues. The genes are TRBV12-3 or TRBV12-4 and TRBJ2-3; perhaps TRBD1 as D (5 bases). The receptor was isolated from a man aged 45 to 65 who received an inactivated influenza vaccine. The source material was PBMCs from blood, sampled about 40 days after vaccination. CDR3 in amino acids: CASSSRVTDTQYF. CDR3 in DNA: TGTGCCAGCAGTTCCAGGGTCACAGATACGCAGTATTTT.